The T cell receptor (beta chain) under discussion was sequenced for a study of vaccination effects on CD4 cells after COVID-19. About this clone itself: Its antigen is unidentified.

Broader study findings: Nearly all vaccine-induced clones in healthy recipients recognized only SARS-CoV-2.

The CDR3 spans 15 residues. V was pared by 4 bases and J by 1 base, with 13 bases between. Germline V CDR1 and CDR2: SGHTA, FQGNSA. In the ViraFEST assay, antigen-specific CD4+ clonotypes were identified by expansion after peptide-pool stimulation. At the end of about 9 days of culture, CD4+ T cells were isolated. Each vaccine recipient was nucleocapsid antibody negative and had no prior SARS-CoV-2 infection. Every well housed two million PBMC, which grew in culture alongside 10 IU/ml IL-2 and about 10 ug/ml peptides. This table comes from immunoSEQ multiplex PCR, and its TCRdb copy is limited to in-frame clones, with some not included. In the table there are fewer than 85,000 clones, 78% of which are singletons.

This specimen consisted of CD4+ T cells from PBMCs cultured with SARS-CoV-2 spike peptides, obtained before COVID-19 vaccination. The clonotype comes from a human donor who received a COVID-19 vaccine. The chain joins TRBV7-2 to TRBJ1-1; weak D call: TRBD1 (5 bases). The CDR3, as DNA: TGTGCCAGCAGCTATACCGGGACCGAGAACACTGAAGCTTTCTTT. Its translation is CASSYTGTENTEAFF.